This entry is about one T cell receptor (beta chain). The data belong to a study of T cells after somatic rescue of genetic block. Germline trimming cut 5 bases from V and 2 bases from J; bases unmatched to any gene: 5. The germline gives CDR1 MNHNY, CDR2 SVGAGI (reference sequence). CDR3 length: 15 amino acids. Profiling relied on immunoSEQ multiplex PCR, and the TCRdb table lists in-frame clones only, not all of them. Among approximately 58,000 clones listed, about 96% were seen once. This chain joins TRBV6-6 and TRBJ2-1; TRBD2 matches 8 bases. This receptor was obtained from a child younger than two. The specimen sequenced was peripheral blood mononuclear cells (PBMCs). The CDR3 bases are TGTGCCAGCAGTAATGGACTAGCTCCCTACAATGAGCAGTTCTTC. Amino acids: CASSNGLAPYNEQFF.